Below are 7 T cell receptor beta chains sequenced from a single sample in a study of blood T cell repertoires in COVID-19. Using immunoSEQ multiplex PCR, the repertoire was profiled, and TCRdb retains in-frame clones only, with some absent. The sample yields some 93,000 clones, about 85% seen once. Sequenced input: peripheral blood. All receptors derive from a man in his sixties with acute or convalescent COVID-19.

The rearrangement links TRBV3-1 (or the pseudogene TRBV3-2) to TRBJ2-1; 13 bases map to TRBD2. CDR1 is LGHDT and CDR2 is YNNKEL in the germline V gene (reference sequence). The CDR3 length is 15 residues. V trimming: 5 bases; J trimming: 10 bases; junction bases outside the gene matches: 8. The DNA for the CDR3 is TGTGCCAGCAGCGCCCGGACTAGCGGGGGTACCGAGCAGTTCTTC. Amino acid sequence: CASSARTSGGTEQFF.

This chain uses TRBV5-1 with TRBJ2-1, with D possibly being TRBD2 (6 bases). The germline V gene has CDR1 SGHRS and CDR2 YFSETQ. There are 17 residues in the CDR3. The V and J ends lost 0 bases and 0 bases respectively, with 13 bases between them. CDR3 protein: CASSLGWDLSSYNEQFF. The CDR3 nucleotides read TGCGCCAGCAGCTTGGGATGGGACTTGAGCTCCTACAATGAGCAGTTCTTC. Combining the CDR3 with reference TRBV5-1 and TRBJ2-1 gives the whole variable domain KAGVTQTPRYLIKTRGQQVTLSCSPISGHRSVSWYQQTPGQGLQFLFEYFSETQRNKGNFPGRFSGRQFSNSRSEMNVSTLELGDSALYLCASSLGWDLSSYNEQFFGPGTRLTVL.

The chain employs TRBV2 and TRBJ1-1; 7 positions agree with TRBD1. The germline gives CDR1 SNHLY, CDR2 FYNNEI. The CDR3 is 13 amino acids. V shed 7 bases and J 7 bases; nucleotides not matched to a gene: 9. The CDR3: CASNTYRGGEAFF. Here the CDR3 DNA reads TGTGCCAGCAACACCTACAGGGGTGGTGAAGCTTTCTTT.

V is TRBV7-6 and J is TRBJ1-3, with 10 bases fitting TRBD1. Looked up from germline, CDR1 is SGHVS and CDR2 is FNYEAQ. The CDR3 is 16 amino acids. The V segment lost 5 bases and the J segment 4 bases; nucleotides outside the gene matches: 8. In nucleotides, the CDR3 is TGTGCCAGCAGCCCCTTTGCGGGACAGGGGGGAAACACCATATATTTT. It encodes CASSPFAGQGGNTIYF.

The CDR3 is CASSLAATGKNEQFF. In DNA form, the CDR3 reads TGTGCCAGCAGCTTAGCGGCTACAGGGAAAAATGAGCAGTTCTTC. This chain joins TRBV7-2 and TRBJ2-1; tentatively, D is TRBD1 (6 bases). The CDR3 loop spans 15 amino acids. V lost 0 bases, J lost 7 bases, and 13 bases lay in between. Germline V gene data show CDR1 as SGHTA and CDR2 as FQGNSA.

The chain links TRBV5-1 to TRBJ2-5; TRBD1 might be the D (5 bases). V was pared by 4 bases and J by 4 bases, with 17 bases between. Per the germline V gene, CDR1 is SGHRS and CDR2 is YFSETQ. This CDR3 is built from 15 residues. The DNA for the CDR3 is TGCGCCAGCAGCCCCGGCCCCGGCAGGGCAGAGACCCAGTACTTC. Amino acid sequence: CASSPGPGRAETQYF.

The chain has TRBV6-5 and TRBJ1-5; D is undetermined. Per the germline V gene, CDR1 is MNHEY and CDR2 is SVGAGI. The CDR3 is 12 residues long. Trimming cost V 6 bases and J 3 bases, with 6 bases left between them. This CDR3 reads CASSDYNQPQHF. The CDR3 DNA sequence: TGTGCCAGCAGCGACTACAATCAGCCCCAGCATTTT.